Each of the 19 T cell receptor beta chains below was sequenced from the same sample in a study of cytomegalovirus exposure and HLA in healthy donors. The PCR used 60 Vbeta and 13 Jbeta primers. The table came from immunoSEQ multiplex PCR; TCRdb's copy has only in-frame clones and leaves some out. This table has about 190,000 clones, about 69% appearing once. Sequencing was done on a sample of PBMCs. The source is a man aged 30 to 45 in good health and CMV-seropositive.

A remark on this clone: Additional DNA sequences in this sample encode the identical CDR3. V usage is TRBV5-1 and J usage is TRBJ2-7; 13 bases are a match to TRBD2. The germline V gene encodes CDR1 SGHRS and CDR2 YFSETQ. This CDR3 region has 15 residues. The V gene end was trimmed by 2 bases and the J gene end by 2 bases; junction bases not matched to a gene: 1. The chain's CDR3 is CASSLLAGGPYEQYF. The CDR3 coding sequence is TGCGCCAGCAGCTTACTAGCGGGGGGGCCCTACGAGCAGTACTTC.

This clone was detected once. The rearrangement uses TRBV9 and TRBJ2-7; D is possibly TRBD2 (7 bases). The CDR3 covers 15 residues. Germline loops: CDR1 SGDLS, CDR2 YYNGEE. The ends were cut back, 4 bases at V and 3 bases at J, with 17 bases in the middle. CDR3 amino acids: CASSRGGAGIYEQYF. The CDR3 DNA follows: TGTGCCAGCAGCCGCGGGGGCGCGGGTATCTACGAGCAGTACTTC.

This clone appeared a single time. V usage is TRBV5-1 and J usage is TRBJ2-7; the D gene is possibly TRBD1 (5 bases). The CDR3 sequence is 16 residues long. Deletions cut 4 bases from V and 5 bases from J, with 22 bases between. CDR1 and CDR2 from the germline V gene are SGHRS and YFSETQ. In DNA form, the CDR3 reads TGCGCCAGCAGCACTGTCCCGTCAGGGTTGGTAAACGAGCAGTACTTC. Protein: CASSTVPSGLVNEQYF.

The V call is TRBV6-1, the J call TRBJ2-5, with TRBD1 as a possible D gene (6 bases). Germline CDR1 and CDR2: MNHNS and SASEGT. V was shortened by 6 bases and J by 3 bases, with 8 bases between the two germline ends. This CDR3 comprises 12 residues. CDR3 loop: CASSRTEETQYF. DNA of the CDR3: TGTGCCAGCAGCAGGACAGAAGAGACCCAGTACTTC.

This chain uses TRBV4-1 with TRBJ1-1, with 8 bases identical to TRBD1. CDR3 length equals 18 residues. CDR1 and CDR2 from the germline V gene are MGHRA and YSYEKL. The junction had 9 bases not matched to a gene; V was cut back by 0 bases and J by 0 bases. The CDR3 here is CASSQDHGQGGVNTEAFF. The CDR3 DNA is TGCGCCAGCAGCCAAGATCATGGACAGGGAGGAGTGAACACTGAAGCTTTCTTT.

A single count supports this clone. This sequence joins TRBV7-2 and TRBJ2-3; the match to TRBD1 covers 8 bases. V was clipped by 4 bases and J by 4 bases; unmatched bases: 10. The CDR3 spans 16 residues. Germline V lookup: CDR1 SGHTA, CDR2 FQGNSA. CDR3 protein: CASSSPRGRRADTQYF. The CDR3 nucleotides read TGTGCCAGCAGCTCTCCCAGGGGGCGCAGGGCAGATACGCAGTATTTT.

This clone turned up a few times. CDR3 sequence (DNA): TGTGCCAGCAGTGAAGTGGGGAGTCTTAAAAACATTCAGTACTTC. Translating gives CASSEVGSLKNIQYF. V and J are TRBV2 and TRBJ2-4; possibly TRBD2 for D (5 bases). The CDR3 is 15 amino acids. Trimming cost V 1 base and J 4 bases, with 11 bases left between them. Germline CDR1 SNHLY, CDR2 FYNNEI.

The table lists this clone with a few counts. This sequence joins TRBV6-5 and TRBJ2-7, with unresolved D. The CDR3 has 14 residues. Germline V lookup: CDR1 MNHEY, CDR2 SVGAGI. V lost 2 bases to trimming and J lost 0 bases, with 8 bases between them. CDR3 in DNA: TGTGCCAGCAGTTACCAAGCTTTCTCCTACGAGCAGTACTTC. This encodes CASSYQAFSYEQYF.

This clone was counted between two and nine times. The CDR3 end shows no conserved phenylalanine or tryptophan, and so a read error is likely. The DNA is left out, because the CDR3 cannot be placed on it with certainty; the CDR3 is given as TCRdb lists it. The chain recombines TRBV2 with TRBJ1-4. A total of 14 residues make up the CDR3, ends included. Germline loops: CDR1 SNHLY, CDR2 FYNNEI. The chain's CDR3 is CATSDFGRRGAWGI.

The chain couples TRBV5-1 to TRBJ2-2; weak D call: TRBD2 (5 bases). The CDR3 length is 15 residues. CDR1 is SGHRS, CDR2 YFSETQ, per germline. V was trimmed by 2 bases and J by 0 bases, leaving 8 bases between them. As DNA, the CDR3 is TGCGCCAGCAGCTTAACGAGGGCGAACACCGGGGAGCTGTTTTTT. Protein: CASSLTRANTGELFF.

The CDR3 spells CASSLPGSPLHF. The DNA for the CDR3 is TGTGCCAGTAGCTTACCCGGTTCACCCCTCCACTTT. The V gene is TRBV19, the J gene TRBJ1-6; D call uncertain. Germline lookup yields CDR1 LNHDA and CDR2 SQIVND (reference sequence). This CDR3 contains 12 residues. Trimming removed 6 bases from V and 9 bases from J, with 9 bases in between. Looking up the rest from reference TRBV19 and TRBJ1-6 gives the full variable domain: DGGITQSPKYLFRKEGQNVTLSCEQNLNHDAMYWYRQDPGQGLRLIYYSQIVNDFQKGDIAEGYSVSREKKESFPLTVTSAQKNPTAFYLCASSLPGSPLHFGNGTRLTVT.

This clone was seen more than once but under ten times. The genes are TRBV7-9 and TRBJ2-7, with 9 bases that match TRBD1. From germline, CDR1 is SEHNR and CDR2 FQNEAQ (reference sequence). Trimming took 11 bases from V and 5 from J; bases not matched to a gene: 10. The CDR3 covers 13 residues. CDR3 region: CALSPDRGNEQYF. Written as DNA, the CDR3 is TGTGCCTTGTCCCCGGACAGGGGCAACGAGCAGTACTTC.

This clone was picked up a small number of times. The rearrangement uses TRBV18 and TRBJ2-1; D possibly corresponds to TRBD2 (6 bases). Per the germline V gene, CDR1 is KGHSH and CDR2 is LQKENI. V was pared by 2 bases and J by 10 bases, with 12 bases between. The CDR3 loop spans 13 amino acids. In nucleotides, the CDR3 is TGTGCCAGCTCACCAACCCCCGCGGGAGAGCAGTTCTTC. Amino acid sequence: CASSPTPAGEQFF.

This chain connects TRBV18 to TRBJ2-1, with 9 nucleotides matching TRBD2. The ends lost 3 bases at V and 6 bases at J; junction bases unmatched: 9. Per the germline V gene, CDR1 is KGHSH and CDR2 is LQKENI. The CDR3 length is 16 residues. The CDR3 here is CASSPPASGMGNEQFF. CDR3 nucleotide sequence: TGTGCCAGCTCACCCCCAGCTAGCGGGATGGGCAATGAGCAGTTCTTC. The whole variable domain, remainder taken from reference TRBV18 and TRBJ2-1, is NAGVMQNPRHLVRRRGQEARLRCSPMKGHSHVYWYRQLPEEGLKFMVYLQKENIIDESGMPKERFSAEFPKEGPSILRIQQVVRGDSAAYFCASSPPASGMGNEQFFGPGTRLTVL.

The chain carries TRBV25-1 and TRBJ2-7; 14 bases agree with TRBD2. Germline V gene data show CDR1 as MGHDK and CDR2 as SYGVNS. Losses at the gene ends were 8 bases for V and 5 bases for J; bases not matched to a gene: 2. The CDR3 covers 13 residues. This CDR3 is CASGGLAGDEQYF. The CDR3 DNA reads TGTGCCAGCGGGGGACTAGCGGGAGACGAGCAGTACTTC.

V is TRBV9 and J is TRBJ2-3; D might be TRBD2 (6 bases). V was pared by 3 bases and J by 5 bases, with 7 bases between. This CDR3 has 12 amino acids. Germline-derived CDR1 and CDR2 are SGDLS and YYNGEE. The chain's CDR3 is CASSEAGDTQYF. For the CDR3, the DNA is TGTGCCAGCAGCGAAGCGGGAGATACGCAGTATTTT.

This clone was seen only a few times. The CDR3 protein is CASSLPPLAGGPGELFF. The CDR3 region has the DNA TGCGCCAGCAGCTTGCCACCACTAGCGGGGGGGCCCGGGGAGCTGTTTTTT. The V gene is TRBV5-1, the J gene TRBJ2-2; TRBD2 aligns across 13 bases. Trimming removed 1 base from V and 6 bases from J; junction bases left unmatched: 6. This CDR3 spans 17 amino acids. From germline, CDR1 is SGHRS and CDR2 YFSETQ.

A word on this clone: The identical CDR3 is also encoded by other nucleotide sequences in the sample. The rearrangement uses TRBV5-1 and TRBJ1-1; perhaps TRBD1 as D (6 bases). V lost 4 bases and J lost 1, with 11 bases in between. Germline lookup yields CDR1 SGHRS and CDR2 YFSETQ. This CDR3 region has 14 residues. The CDR3 DNA is TGCGCCAGCAGCCCCGGACAGACGAACACTGAAGCTTTCTTT. Its translation is CASSPGQTNTEAFF.

The rearrangement links TRBV11-2 to TRBJ2-7; 9 bases are shared with TRBD1. From germline, CDR1 is SGHAT and CDR2 FQNNGV. The CDR3 is 18 residues long. V dropped 5 bases and J dropped 1; count of bases not matched to a gene: 15. The CDR3 nucleotides read TGTGCCAGCAGCCGAAGGGGAGGACAGGGGAATTCGTCCTACGAGCAGTACTTC. Translated, it gives CASSRRGGQGNSSYEQYF.